Listed below are T cell receptor beta chains from one sample, sequenced in a study of Ad26.COV2.S vaccination and SARS-CoV-2 variants. Sequencing used immunoSEQ multiplex PCR; TCRdb keeps in-frame clones, though not all of them. Of 350,000 to 500,000 clones listed, approximately 90% are singletons. Sample: peripheral blood, taken in a trial of Ad26.COV2.S vaccine versus placebo. The receptors were sampled from a person between 18 and 65 years old who received the Ad26.COV2.S COVID-19 vaccine or a placebo. CDR3s include the opening cysteine and the closing phenylalanine or tryptophan. D genes are given only for firm matches.

j_call	d_call	v_call	cdr3_nt	cdr3_aa
TRBJ1-4	TRBD1	TRBV3-1/TRBV3-2	TGTGCCAGCAGCCCTACCTCAGGGGGTAATGAAAAACTGTTTTTT	CASSPTSGGNEKLFF
TRBJ1-2	.	TRBV7-2	TGTGCCAGCAGCCTTAGCGGCAGGGTCGATGGCTACACCTTC	CASSLSGRVDGYTF
TRBJ2-4	.	TRBV14	TGTGCCAGCAGCCAAGAAAGGGGCGCGGACATTCAGTACTTC	CASSQERGADIQYF
TRBJ1-1	.	TRBV28	TGTGCCAGCGAGGACAGCGCTAAGTTGAACACTGAAGCTTTCTTT	CASEDSAKLNTEAFF
TRBJ2-3	.	TRBV9	TGTGCCAGCAGCGTTCAAAGTGGTCGCACAGATACGCAGTATTTT	CASSVQSGRTDTQYF
TRBJ2-7	.	TRBV11-2	TGTGCCAGCAGCTTAAGGGCCTTTCCCGAGCAGTACTTC	CASSLRAFPEQYF
TRBJ2-7	.	TRBV6-5	TGTGCCAGCAGTCGGCAGTATACCTACGAGCAGTACTTC	CASSRQYTYEQYF
TRBJ2-1	TRBD1	TRBV11-2	TGTGCCAGCCGACAGGGGAACAATGAGCAGTTCTTC	CASRQGNNEQFF
TRBJ1-1	.	TRBV7-9	TGTGCCAGCAGCTTTAGTACGAGTACTGAAGCTTTCTTT	CASSFSTSTEAFF
TRBJ2-7	TRBD1	TRBV13	TGTGCCAGCAGCGGGGACAGATACGAGCAGTACTTC	CASSGDRYEQYF
TRBJ2-2	.	TRBV6-5	TGTGCCAGCAGTTACTCCGAGCTAGCTCGGGGCGGGGAGCTGTTTTTT	CASSYSELARGGELFF